This T cell receptor beta chain came from a study of cytomegalovirus exposure and HLA in healthy donors. The wider study: Earlier, some 170 million T cells were analyzed, and some 120 million unique TCR beta sequences were found among them. The study, taken as a whole, reports: A few V segments could not be told apart, such as TRBV6-2 and TRBV6-3, and were left out. An analysis done earlier found most TCR beta V segments productive about 87% or about 30% of the time. Later analysis associated a missense DCLRE1C variant with TCR beta V- and J-gene trimming.

Note on this clone: Its antigen remains unidentified.

The germline CDR1 and CDR2 sequences are KGHSH and LQKENI. V lost 5 bases, J lost 4 bases, and 3 bases stayed unmatched. The CDR3 contains 15 residues. The study ran its PCR with 60 Vbeta and 13 Jbeta primers. Repertoires were generated with immunoSEQ multiplex PCR, while TCRdb's copy carries only in-frame clones and drops some. The data contain approximately 110,000 clones, approximately 70% of them seen just once; the ten biggest clones take up approximately 3%. The chain links TRBV18 to TRBJ2-1; 12 nucleotides line up with TRBD2. Sequencing was performed on PBMCs. The clonotype originates from a man in his thirties or forties in good health and CMV-seronegative. CDR3: CASSDGTSGYNEQFF. The CDR3 nucleotides read TGTGCCAGCTCAGACGGGACTAGCGGGTACAATGAGCAGTTCTTC. Full variable domain (remainder filled in from reference TRBV18 and TRBJ2-1): NAGVMQNPRHLVRRRGQEARLRCSPMKGHSHVYWYRQLPEEGLKFMVYLQKENIIDESGMPKERFSAEFPKEGPSILRIQQVVRGDSAAYFCASSDGTSGYNEQFFGPGTRLTVL.